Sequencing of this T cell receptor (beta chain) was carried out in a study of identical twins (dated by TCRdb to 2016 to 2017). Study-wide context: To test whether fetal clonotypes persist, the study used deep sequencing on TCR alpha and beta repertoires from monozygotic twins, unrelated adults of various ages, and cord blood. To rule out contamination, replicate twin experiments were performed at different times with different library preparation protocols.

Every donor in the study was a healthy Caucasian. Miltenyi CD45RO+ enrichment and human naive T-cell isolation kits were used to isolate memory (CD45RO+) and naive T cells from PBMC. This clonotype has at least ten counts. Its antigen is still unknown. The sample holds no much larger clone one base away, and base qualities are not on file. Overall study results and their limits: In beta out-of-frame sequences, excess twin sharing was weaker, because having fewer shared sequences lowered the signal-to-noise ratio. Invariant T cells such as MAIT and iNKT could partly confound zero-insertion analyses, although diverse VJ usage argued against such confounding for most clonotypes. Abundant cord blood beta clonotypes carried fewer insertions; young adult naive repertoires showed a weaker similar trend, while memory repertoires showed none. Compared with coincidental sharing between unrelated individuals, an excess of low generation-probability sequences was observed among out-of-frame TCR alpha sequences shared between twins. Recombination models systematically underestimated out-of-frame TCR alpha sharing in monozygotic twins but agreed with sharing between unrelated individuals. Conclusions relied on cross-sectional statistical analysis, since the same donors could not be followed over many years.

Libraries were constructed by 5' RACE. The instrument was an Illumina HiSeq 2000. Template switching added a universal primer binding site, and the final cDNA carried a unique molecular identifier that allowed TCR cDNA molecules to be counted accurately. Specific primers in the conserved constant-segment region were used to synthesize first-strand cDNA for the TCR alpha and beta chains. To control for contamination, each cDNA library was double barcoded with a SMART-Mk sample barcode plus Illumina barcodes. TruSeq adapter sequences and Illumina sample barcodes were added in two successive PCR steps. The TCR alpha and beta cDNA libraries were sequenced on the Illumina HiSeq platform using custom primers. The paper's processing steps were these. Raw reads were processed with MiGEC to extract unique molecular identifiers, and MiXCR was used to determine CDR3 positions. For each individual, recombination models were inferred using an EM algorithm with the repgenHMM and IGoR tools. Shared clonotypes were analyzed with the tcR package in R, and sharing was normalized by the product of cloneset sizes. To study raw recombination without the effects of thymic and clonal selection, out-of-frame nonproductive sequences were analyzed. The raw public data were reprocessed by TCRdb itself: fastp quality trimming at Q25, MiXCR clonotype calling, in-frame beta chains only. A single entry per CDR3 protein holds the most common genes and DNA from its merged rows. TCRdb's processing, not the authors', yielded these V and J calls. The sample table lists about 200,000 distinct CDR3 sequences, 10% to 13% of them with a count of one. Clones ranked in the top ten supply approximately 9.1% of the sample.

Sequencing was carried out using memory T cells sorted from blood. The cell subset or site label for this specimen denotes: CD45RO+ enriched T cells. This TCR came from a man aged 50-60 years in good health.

The nucleotide sequence is TGTGCCAGCAGCTGGGAGGCGTATGATACGCAGTATTTT. This is translated as CASSWEAYDTQYF. The sequence is built from TRBV7-3 and TRBJ2-3, and perhaps TRBD2 as D gene, on 6 matching bases. CDR1 SGHTA and CDR2 FQGTGA were looked up in the germline V gene. The CDR3, from cysteine to phenylalanine, totals 13 residues. Of the read, only the CDR3 DNA is kept; its 39 bases are in frame from base 1. The V and J ends are trimmed by 4 bases and 6 bases, leaving 11 bases between them.